This T cell receptor (beta chain) originates from a study of T cells in Graves' hyperthyroidism and ophthalmopathy. Study information: Blood was drawn when the patient was first diagnosed and still untreated.

This clonotype was observed many times. As yet, its antigen is unknown. This CDR3 comprises 12 residues. The germline gives CDR1 GTSNPN, CDR2 SVGIG (reference sequence). V was trimmed by 2 bases and J by 7 bases, leaving 12 bases between them. Findings and limits, study-wide: A model built on 13 V-J features separated ophthalmopathy from stable hyperthyroidism. Most expanded thyroid clonotypes above 0.001 recurred in blood.

Blood was sampled at initial diagnosis of hyperthyroidism, prior to onset of any ophthalmopathy symptoms. The investigators amplified TCR beta CDR3 regions from RNA transcripts. When the TCR CDR3 underwent first-round RT-PCR, the HTBI primer set was used. TCRdb used MiXCR to reprocess the multiplex PCR reads, holding one entry per CDR3 protein. The sample holds some 600,000 distinct CDR3 sequences; approximately 14% are singletons and the top ten take around 5.4%. Material: blood. The sequence came from a woman in her 30s with Graves' hyperthyroidism that later progressed to Graves' ophthalmopathy. The chain recombines TRBV30 with TRBJ2-7, with D possibly matching TRBD2 (6 bases). The CDR3 is CAWSLLGGEQYF. The CDR3 DNA reads TGTGCCTGGAGTCTCCTCGGGGGAGAGCAGTACTTC.